Each of the 20 T cell receptor beta chains below was sequenced from the same sample in a study of T cells in Graves' hyperthyroidism and ophthalmopathy. From RNA transcripts, TCR beta CDR3 regions were amplified. The HTBI primer set drove a first-round RT-PCR of the TCR CDR3. TCRdb reanalysed the multiplex PCR reads using MiXCR and keeps one entry per CDR3 protein. The sample consists of fewer than 250,000 distinct CDR3 sequences, about 15% of them appearing once. The sequenced material came from blood. Receptors were obtained from a man in his fifties or sixties with Graves' hyperthyroidism.

This sequence joins TRBV20-1 and TRBJ1-1; no definite D call. The CDR3 runs to 11 residues. Deletions cut 4 bases from V and 4 bases from J, with 7 bases between. Germline-derived CDR1 and CDR2 are DFQATT and SNEGSKA (reference sequence). The CDR3 is CSATESTEAFF. The CDR3 DNA is TGCAGTGCTACAGAAAGCACTGAAGCTTTCTTT.

V and J are TRBV29-1 and TRBJ1-1; D uncertain. CDR3 length equals 11 residues. From germline, CDR1 is SQVTM and CDR2 ANQGSEA. V lost 8 bases and J lost 4, with 11 bases in between. The CDR3 loop is CSPDPPTEAFF. In DNA form, the CDR3 reads TGCAGCCCCGACCCCCCCACTGAAGCTTTCTTT. Using reference TRBV29-1 and TRBJ1-1 for the parts outside the CDR3, the full variable domain is SAVISQKPSRDICQRGTSLTIQCQVDSQVTMMFWYRQQPGQSLTLIATANQGSEATYESGFVIDKFPISRPNLTFSTLTVSNMSPEDSSIYLCSPDPPTEAFFGQGTRLTVV.

This clonotype came up many times. Here the CDR3 reads CASLEGGATEAFF. In nucleotides, the CDR3 is TGTGCCAGCCTCGAAGGAGGGGCAACTGAAGCTTTCTTT. The genes are TRBV2 and TRBJ1-1, with D possibly matching TRBD1 (5 bases). V was clipped by 8 bases and J by 5 bases, with 15 bases between them. This CDR3 has 13 residues. CDR1 and CDR2 from the germline V gene are SNHLY and FYNNEI. The entire variable domain, with the rest obtained from reference TRBV2 and TRBJ1-1, is as follows: EPEVTQTPSHQVTQMGQEVILRCVPISNHLYFYWYRQILGQKVEFLVSFYNNEISEKSEIFDDQFSVERPDGSNFTLKIRSTKLEDSAMYFCASLEGGATEAFFGQGTRLTVV.

This clonotype was recorded at least ten times. The chain carries TRBV11-3 and TRBJ1-1; TRBD1 is a possible D gene (6 bases). The CDR3 extends over 15 amino acids. Germline V CDR1 and CDR2: SGHNT, YENEEA. V was shortened by 5 bases and J by 3 bases, with 16 bases between the two germline ends. In nucleotides, the CDR3 is TGTGCCAGCAGCCATGGGAGGGGGTGGGACACTGAAGCTTTCTTT. The encoded protein is CASSHGRGWDTEAFF.

V gene TRBV16 combines with J gene TRBJ2-1; D gene unclear. V lost 1 base, J lost 9 bases, and 13 bases lay in between. The CDR3 is 14 amino acids. Germline V gene sequence: CDR1 KGHSY, CDR2 FQNENV. The CDR3 nucleotides read TGTGCCAGCAGCCAATTTTTATCGACTTCTGAGCAGTTCTTC. Translation gives CASSQFLSTSEQFF.

This chain joins TRBV19 and TRBJ2-1, with 9 bases identical to TRBD1. The CDR3 loop spans 13 amino acids. Trimming at V came to 5 bases and at J to 15 bases, leaving 11 bases not matched to a gene. Per germline, CDR1 LNHDA and CDR2 SQIVND (reference sequence). The CDR3 is CASSFAGTGTRFF. The CDR3, as DNA: TGTGCCAGTAGTTTCGCCGGGACAGGGACGCGGTTCTTC.

This clonotype was seen many times. J is TRBJ2-3 and V is TRBV30; D unclear. Germline values: CDR1 GTSNPN, CDR2 SVGIG (reference sequence). The CDR3 consists of 13 residues. Trimming took 2 bases from V and 5 from J, leaving 11 bases between them. CDR3 sequence reads: CAWSTETGDTQYF. For the CDR3, the DNA is TGTGCCTGGAGTACGGAAACGGGAGATACGCAGTATTTT.

This clonotype showed up just a few times. This chain links TRBV3-1 with TRBJ2-3; the match to TRBD2 covers 12 bases. There are 16 residues in the CDR3. Trimming cost V 5 bases and J 2 bases; bases outside gene matches: 5. Germline CDR1 LGHDT, CDR2 YNNKEL (reference sequence). The CDR3 loop is CASSTRTSGTTDTQYF. CDR3 DNA: TGTGCCAGCAGCACCAGGACTAGCGGGACCACAGATACGCAGTATTTT.

The sample holds a few counts of this clonotype. DNA for the CDR3: TGTGCCTGGCAAGGACAGGGGGTGAACACCGGGGAGCTGTTTTTT. It codes for CAWQGQGVNTGELFF. This chain links TRBV30 with TRBJ2-2; 10 bases match TRBD1. V dropped 5 bases and J dropped 1; count of bases not matched to a gene: 4. From germline, CDR1 is GTSNPN and CDR2 SVGIG (reference sequence). The CDR3 covers 15 residues.

CDR3 sequence (DNA): TGTGCCAGCAGCTTTCAGCAGGGAACCACCGGGGAGCTGTTTTTT. It is translated as CASSFQQGTTGELFF. V gene TRBV5-4 combines with J gene TRBJ2-2, with TRBD1 as a possible D gene (5 bases). This CDR3 is 15 amino acids long. CDR1 is SGHNT, CDR2 YYREEE, per germline (reference sequence). The V gene lost 2 bases and the J gene lost 4 bases, with 12 bases spanning the gap.

Many counts were recorded for this clonotype. The V call is TRBV7-9, the J call TRBJ2-7; 9 positions match TRBD2. CDR3 size: 14 residues. V was pared by 5 bases and J by 2 bases, with 4 bases of the junction left unmatched. Germline V gives CDR1 SEHNR, CDR2 FQNEAQ (reference sequence). CDR3 DNA sequence: TGTGCCAGCAGCCCACCTAGCGGGGCCTACGAGCAGTACTTC. This gives the protein CASSPPSGAYEQYF.

This clonotype was detected ten times or more. The chain combines TRBV20-1 with TRBJ2-3; TRBD2 matches 12 bases. The trim removed 5 bases at V and 3 bases at J, leaving 3 bases unmatched. This CDR3 is built from 14 residues. Germline CDR1 and CDR2: DFQATT and SNEGSKA (reference sequence). The CDR3 here is CSAWTSGTTDTQYF. CDR3 in DNA: TGCAGTGCTTGGACTAGCGGGACAACAGATACGCAGTATTTT.

This clonotype was seen at least ten times. J is TRBJ2-5 and V is TRBV11-1; D unclear. This CDR3 comprises 12 residues. Trimming stripped 5 bases from V and 2 bases from J, with 6 bases between. Per germline, CDR1 SGHAT and CDR2 FQDESV (reference sequence). This CDR3 reads CASSQSQETQYF. CDR3 sequence (DNA): TGTGCCAGCAGCCAGTCGCAAGAGACCCAGTACTTC.

A few counts support this clonotype. The chain links TRBV24-1 to TRBJ1-2; D remains ambiguous. V lost 4 bases to trimming and J lost 4 bases, with 6 bases between them. From germline, CDR1 is KGHDR and CDR2 SFDVKD. This CDR3 is built from 12 residues. In nucleotides, the CDR3 is TGTGCCACCAGTGAGGGCATCTATGGCTACACCTTC. Protein product: CATSEGIYGYTF.

A word on this clonotype: Since a much larger clone is just one base distant, this may be a read error. The chain carries TRBV9 and TRBJ1-1; tentative D call: TRBD1 (5 bases). Germline assignment: CDR1 SGDLS and CDR2 YYNGEE. V lost 0 bases, J lost 1 base, and 7 bases lay in between. The CDR3 length is 14 residues. This CDR3 reads CASSVGQPNTEAFF. Here the CDR3 DNA reads TGTGCCAGCAGCGTAGGACAGCCGAACACTGAAGCTTTCTTT.

The CDR3 reads CASSNRGGRIYNEQFF. The CDR3 bases are TGTGCCAGTAGTAACCGAGGCGGGAGGATATACAATGAGCAGTTCTTC. The chain joins TRBV19 to TRBJ2-1; 8 positions agree with TRBD2. The CDR3 spans 16 residues. Germline V gene lookup returns CDR1 LNHDA and CDR2 SQIVND (reference sequence). V gave up 4 bases and J gave up 4 bases; unmatched junction bases: 9.

This clonotype showed up just a few times. The CDR3 nucleotides read TGTGCCAGCAGTTATACGGGAACCGTAGCTAATGAAAAACTGTTTTTT. Its translation is CASSYTGTVANEKLFF. The V call is TRBV6-1, the J call TRBJ1-4; D gene ambiguous. Germline V lookup: CDR1 MNHNS, CDR2 SASEGT. V shed 5 bases and J shed 3 bases, with 16 bases lying between them. The CDR3 is 16 amino acids.

In nucleotides, the CDR3 is TGCGCCAGCAGGACCGGGACGGAAAAAGAGACCCAGTACTTC. It is translated as CASRTGTEKETQYF. The chain couples TRBV10-1 to TRBJ2-5, with D possibly called TRBD1 or TRBD2 (5 bases each). Trimming left V 6 bases short and J 3 bases short, with 14 bases between. Germline CDR1 WNHNN, CDR2 SYGVQD (reference sequence). The CDR3 totals 14 residues.

The sample holds many counts of this clonotype. The V gene is TRBV28, the J gene TRBJ1-4; D gene uncertain. Trimming left V 6 bases short and J 4 bases short, with 12 bases between. There are 14 residues in the CDR3. Germline V lookup: CDR1 MDHEN, CDR2 SYDVKM. The CDR3 DNA reads as TGTGCCAGCAGACCCTCGGGAAATAATGAAAAACTGTTTTTT. This sequence encodes CASRPSGNNEKLFF.

The chain combines TRBV5-6 with TRBJ2-3, with no clear D. Deletions cut 3 bases from V and 4 bases from J, with 15 bases between. There are 15 residues in the CDR3. CDR1 SGHDT and CDR2 YYEEEE come from the germline V gene. CDR3 protein: CASSSLSPGADTQYF. CDR3 sequence (DNA): TGTGCCAGCAGCTCCCTCTCTCCTGGGGCAGATACGCAGTATTTT.